These T cell receptor beta chains were read from a single sample in a study of monozygotic twins with inflammatory bowel disease. Each CDR3 protein gets one entry in TCRdb, which reprocessed the 5' RACE reads and gives no DNA. The sample has around 400,000 distinct CDR3 sequences. Sequenced input: blood. All receptors derive from a human donor with ulcerative colitis or Crohn's disease, or a healthy co-twin of an affected twin (not recorded which). CDR3s include the opening cysteine and the closing phenylalanine or tryptophan.

j_call v_call cdr3_aa
TRBJ1-5 TRBV19 CASSIPYSNQPQHF
TRBJ1-2 TRBV5-5 CASSLGFNGETYGYTF
TRBJ2-5 TRBV28 CASSFSGGFETQYF
TRBJ2-2 TRBV11-2 CASSLVNRANTGELFF
TRBJ2-5 TRBV5-1 CASSSLIGTGGETQYF
TRBJ2-1 TRBV3-1 CASSLYGGDEQFF
TRBJ2-1 TRBV5-5 CAGSLEGKLAGNEQFF
TRBJ1-3 TRBV19 CASGTHSGNTIYF
TRBJ2-1 TRBV20-1 CSARGVAVQASNEQFF
TRBJ1-2 TRBV6-6 CASRPGGINYGYTF
TRBJ1-5 TRBV7-2 CASSPWGDQPQHF
TRBJ1-1 TRBV5-1 CASSSMGRTEAFF
TRBJ1-2 TRBV20-1 CSASLGDGYTF
TRBJ1-6 TRBV20-1 CSAGSSRGSPLHF
TRBJ2-5 TRBV28 CASSQTGDWVETQYF
TRBJ2-1 TRBV12-3/TRBV12-4 CASSLVPTSGEQFF
TRBJ2-2 TRBV4-3 CASSQDLAGGPNTGELFF
TRBJ2-1 TRBV5-4 CASSTTSGTYNEQFF
TRBJ1-2 TRBV24-1 CATSADRGTNYGYTF
TRBJ1-4 TRBV5-1 CASSYQYSTNEKLFF
TRBJ1-1 TRBV27 CASSHQGAGVNTEAFF
TRBJ1-1 TRBV11-2 CASSLGFYGGNTEAFF
TRBJ2-1 TRBV11-2 CASSFPLKRLANNNEQFF
TRBJ1-2 TRBV28 CASSLKFAYGYTF
TRBJ1-3 TRBV9 CASSVGGPRRTNTIYF
TRBJ2-5 TRBV4-2 CASSQVGQGGIWGQETQYF
TRBJ2-2 TRBV7-6 CASSLYGGSNTGELFF
TRBJ2-1 TRBV14 CASSQPLGAGGSNEQFF
TRBJ1-2 TRBV20-1 CSAYKRTANYGYTF
TRBJ1-6 TRBV7-8 CASSFDGSRDSPLHF
TRBJ1-2 TRBV6-5 CASTSGTYYGYTF
TRBJ2-7 TRBV4-3 CASSHDRAPLSYEQYF
TRBJ2-5 TRBV11-1 CASSRTGPGGETQYF
TRBJ2-3 TRBV20-1 CSARDLTGGGTDTQYF
TRBJ1-6 TRBV20-1 CSARDRGTGSDSPLHF
TRBJ2-7 TRBV10-3 CAISSGSSYEQYF
TRBJ2-1 TRBV5-1 CASSWGGETSGALEFF
TRBJ2-2 TRBV20-1 CSALATGLTGELFF
TRBJ2-7 TRBV24-1 CATRGDNYEQYF
TRBJ1-3 TRBV29-1 CSVDTTGGNTIYF
TRBJ2-1 TRBV5-4 CASSLVGLANEQFF
TRBJ2-4 TRBV27 CASSFGIGTGMSF
TRBJ2-3 TRBV20-1 CSASYSGGYTDTQYF
TRBJ2-5 TRBV20-1 CSAASTQETQYF
TRBJ2-3 TRBV4-3 CASSQDLLAGFTDTQYF